This T cell receptor beta chain emerged from a study of blood T cell repertoires in COVID-19. Study background: Collection of acute and convalescent COVID-19 samples took place in the United States, Italy and Spain. The analysed material was cDNA or gDNA that came from T cells, B-cell-depleted T cells, or PBMCs.

Followed over time, Seattle patients had been enrolled while infection was active. Germline CDR1 is LGHDT and CDR2 is YNNKEL (reference sequence). V lost 0 bases, J lost 4 bases, and 13 bases stayed unmatched. CDR3 size: 18 residues. TCRdb keeps only in-frame clones here, not all; method: immunoSEQ multiplex PCR. The data show around 60,000 clones, almost 85% seen once. The chain has TRBV3-1 (or the pseudogene TRBV3-2) and TRBJ2-5; TRBD2 aligns across 8 bases. This TCR was sampled from a man aged 60-69 years with COVID-19, enrolled during active disease. Sequences were obtained from peripheral blood. The CDR3 spells CASSQDLFAGGTGETQYF. CDR3 nucleotide sequence: TGTGCCAGCAGCCAAGACCTCTTTGCGGGGGGAACGGGAGAGACCCAGTACTTC.